The T cell receptor beta chain under discussion was sequenced for a study of cytomegalovirus exposure and HLA in healthy donors. A multiplex PCR was run with 60 Vbeta primers and 13 Jbeta primers. Sequenced by immunoSEQ multiplex PCR; TCRdb stores in-frame clones only, minus some. The sample shows under 150,000 clones, about 81% of them seen only once. This clonotype originated in a woman aged 40-49 years in good health and CMV-seropositive. The sample consisted of PBMCs.

The CDR3 spells CASSRGDWEGYTF. The CDR3 bases are TGTGCCAGCAGTCGGGGGGACTGGGAAGGCTACACCTTC. This chain joins TRBV7-2 and TRBJ1-2; the D gene is possibly TRBD1 (5 bases). This CDR3 contains 13 residues. V lost 6 bases to trimming and J lost 8 bases, with 16 bases between them. CDR1 is SGHTA, CDR2 FQGNSA, per germline.